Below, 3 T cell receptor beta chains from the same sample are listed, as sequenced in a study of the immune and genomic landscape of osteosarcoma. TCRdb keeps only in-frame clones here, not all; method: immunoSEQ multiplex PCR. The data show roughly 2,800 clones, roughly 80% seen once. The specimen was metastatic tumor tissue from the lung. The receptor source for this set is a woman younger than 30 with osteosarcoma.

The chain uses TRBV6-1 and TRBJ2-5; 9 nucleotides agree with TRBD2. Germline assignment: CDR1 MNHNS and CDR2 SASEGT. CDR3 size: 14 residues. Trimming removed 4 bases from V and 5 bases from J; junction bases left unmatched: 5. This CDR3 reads CASSVAGAVETQYF. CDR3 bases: TGTGCCAGCAGTGTAGCGGGGGCGGTGGAGACCCAGTACTTC.

Here the CDR3 DNA reads TGTGCCAGCAGTTTCGTGGACGACCAAGAGACCCAGTACTTC. Protein product: CASSFVDDQETQYF. The chain carries TRBV27 and TRBJ2-5; D not resolved. The V and J ends lost 3 bases and 0 bases respectively, with 8 bases between them. The germline gives CDR1 MNHEY, CDR2 SMNVEV (reference sequence). The CDR3 spans 14 residues.

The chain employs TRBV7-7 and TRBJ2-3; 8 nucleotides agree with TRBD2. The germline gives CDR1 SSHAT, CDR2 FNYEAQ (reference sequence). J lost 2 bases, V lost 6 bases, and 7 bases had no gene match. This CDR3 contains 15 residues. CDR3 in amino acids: CASSHTSGLTDTQYF. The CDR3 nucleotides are TGTGCCAGCAGTCACACTAGCGGCCTCACAGATACGCAGTATTTT.